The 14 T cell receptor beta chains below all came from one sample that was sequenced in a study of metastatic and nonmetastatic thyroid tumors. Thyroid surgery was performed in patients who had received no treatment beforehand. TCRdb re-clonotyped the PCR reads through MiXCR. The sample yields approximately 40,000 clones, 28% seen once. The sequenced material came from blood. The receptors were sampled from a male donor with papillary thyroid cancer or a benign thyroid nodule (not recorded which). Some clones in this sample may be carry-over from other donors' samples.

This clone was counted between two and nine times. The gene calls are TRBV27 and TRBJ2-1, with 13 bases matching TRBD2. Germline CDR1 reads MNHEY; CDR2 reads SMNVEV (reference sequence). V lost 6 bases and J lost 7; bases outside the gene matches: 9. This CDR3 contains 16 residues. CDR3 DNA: TGTGCCAGCAGCCCGGGACTAGCGGGATTGGATAATGAGCAGTTCTTC. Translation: CASSPGLAGLDNEQFF.

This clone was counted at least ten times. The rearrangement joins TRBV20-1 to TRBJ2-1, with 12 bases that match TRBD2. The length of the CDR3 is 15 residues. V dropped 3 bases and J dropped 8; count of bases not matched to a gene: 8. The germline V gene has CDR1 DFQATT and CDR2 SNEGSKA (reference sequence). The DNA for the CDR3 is TGCAGTGCTAGGACTAGCGGGAGTTGGCGGGATGAGCAGTTCTTC. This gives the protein CSARTSGSWRDEQFF.

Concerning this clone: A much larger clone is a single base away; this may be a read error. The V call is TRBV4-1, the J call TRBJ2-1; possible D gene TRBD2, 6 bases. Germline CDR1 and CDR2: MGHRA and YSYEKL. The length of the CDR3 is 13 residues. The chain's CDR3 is CASSQEGFGEQLF. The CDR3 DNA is TGCGCCAGCAGCCAGGAGGGGTTTGGGGAGCAGCTCTTC.

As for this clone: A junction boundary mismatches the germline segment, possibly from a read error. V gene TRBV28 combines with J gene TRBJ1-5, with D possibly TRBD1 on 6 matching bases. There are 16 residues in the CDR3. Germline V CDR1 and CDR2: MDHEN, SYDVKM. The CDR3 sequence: CASSTPNQGTDPPQDF. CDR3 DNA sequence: TGTGCCAGCAGTACCCCGAATCAGGGGACGGACCCGCCCCAGGATTTT.

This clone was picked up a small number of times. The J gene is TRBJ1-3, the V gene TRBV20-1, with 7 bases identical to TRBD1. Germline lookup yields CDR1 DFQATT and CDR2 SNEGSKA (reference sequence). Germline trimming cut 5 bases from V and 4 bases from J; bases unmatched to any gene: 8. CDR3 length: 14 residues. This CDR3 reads CSALEGARGNTIYF. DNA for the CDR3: TGCAGTGCTTTGGAGGGGGCGAGGGGAAACACCATATATTTT.

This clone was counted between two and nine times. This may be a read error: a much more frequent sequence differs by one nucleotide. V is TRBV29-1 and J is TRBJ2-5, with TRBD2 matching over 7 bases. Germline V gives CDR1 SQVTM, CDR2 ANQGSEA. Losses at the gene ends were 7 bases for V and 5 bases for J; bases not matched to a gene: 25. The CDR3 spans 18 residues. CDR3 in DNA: TGCAGCGCCCCGACTCGGAGCGGGAAAGGCGGCCCATTTGAGACCCAGTACTTC. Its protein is CSAPTRSGKGGPFETQYF.

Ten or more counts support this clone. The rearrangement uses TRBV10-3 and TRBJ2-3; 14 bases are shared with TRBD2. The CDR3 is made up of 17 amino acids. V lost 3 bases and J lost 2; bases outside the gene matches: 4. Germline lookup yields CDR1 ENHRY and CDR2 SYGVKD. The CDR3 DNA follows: TGTGCCATCAGTGACAAGACTAGCGGGGGGGTCACAGATACGCAGTATTTT. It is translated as CAISDKTSGGVTDTQYF.

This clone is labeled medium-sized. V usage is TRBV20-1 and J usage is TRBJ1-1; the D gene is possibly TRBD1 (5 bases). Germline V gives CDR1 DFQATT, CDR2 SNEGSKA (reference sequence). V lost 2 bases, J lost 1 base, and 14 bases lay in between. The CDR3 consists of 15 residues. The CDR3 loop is CSARPTGRRNTEAFF. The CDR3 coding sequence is TGCAGTGCTAGACCCACGGGACGTAGGAACACTGAAGCTTTCTTT.

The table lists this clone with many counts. CDR3 in amino acids: CASRQGGGEKLFF. As DNA, the CDR3 is TGTGCCAGCAGACAAGGGGGAGGCGAAAAACTGTTTTTT. The chain uses TRBV2 and TRBJ1-4; a possible D gene is TRBD1 (6 bases). Germline CDR1 reads SNHLY; CDR2 reads FYNNEI. The CDR3 extends over 13 amino acids. The germline V and J ends were trimmed by 6 bases and 8 bases, with 13 bases remaining between them.

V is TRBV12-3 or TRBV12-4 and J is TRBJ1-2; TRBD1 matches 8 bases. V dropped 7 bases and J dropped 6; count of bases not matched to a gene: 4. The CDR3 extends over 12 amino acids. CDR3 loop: CASTRQGNGYTF. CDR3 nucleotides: TGTGCCAGCACTCGACAGGGGAATGGCTACACCTTC.

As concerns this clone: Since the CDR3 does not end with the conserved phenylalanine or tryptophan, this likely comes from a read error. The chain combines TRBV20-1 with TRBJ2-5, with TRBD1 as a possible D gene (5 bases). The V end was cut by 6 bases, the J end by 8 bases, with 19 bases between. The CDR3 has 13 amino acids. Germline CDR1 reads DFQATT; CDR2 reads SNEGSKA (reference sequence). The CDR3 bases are TGCAGTGCGCAAGACAGTGCTCCAGATACCCAGTACCTC. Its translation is CSAQDSAPDTQYL.

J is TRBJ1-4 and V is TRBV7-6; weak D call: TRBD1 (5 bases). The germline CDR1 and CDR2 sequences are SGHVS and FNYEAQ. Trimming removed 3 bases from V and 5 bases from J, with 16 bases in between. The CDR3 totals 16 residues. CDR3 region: CASSLRGNGVNEKLFF. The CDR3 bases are TGTGCCAGCAGCTTGAGGGGAAATGGAGTAAATGAAAAACTGTTTTTT.

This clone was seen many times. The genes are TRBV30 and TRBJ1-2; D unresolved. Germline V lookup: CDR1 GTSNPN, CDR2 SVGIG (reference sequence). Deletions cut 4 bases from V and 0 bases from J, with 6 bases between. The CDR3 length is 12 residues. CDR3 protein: CAWTESNYGYTF. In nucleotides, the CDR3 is TGTGCCTGGACGGAATCTAACTATGGCTACACCTTC.

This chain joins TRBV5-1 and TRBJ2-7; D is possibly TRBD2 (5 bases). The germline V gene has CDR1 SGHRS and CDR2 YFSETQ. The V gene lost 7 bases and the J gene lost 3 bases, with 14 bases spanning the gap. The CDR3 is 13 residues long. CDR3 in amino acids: CASGPRDHYEQYF. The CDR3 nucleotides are TGCGCCAGCGGTCCCCGGGATCACTACGAGCAGTACTTC.